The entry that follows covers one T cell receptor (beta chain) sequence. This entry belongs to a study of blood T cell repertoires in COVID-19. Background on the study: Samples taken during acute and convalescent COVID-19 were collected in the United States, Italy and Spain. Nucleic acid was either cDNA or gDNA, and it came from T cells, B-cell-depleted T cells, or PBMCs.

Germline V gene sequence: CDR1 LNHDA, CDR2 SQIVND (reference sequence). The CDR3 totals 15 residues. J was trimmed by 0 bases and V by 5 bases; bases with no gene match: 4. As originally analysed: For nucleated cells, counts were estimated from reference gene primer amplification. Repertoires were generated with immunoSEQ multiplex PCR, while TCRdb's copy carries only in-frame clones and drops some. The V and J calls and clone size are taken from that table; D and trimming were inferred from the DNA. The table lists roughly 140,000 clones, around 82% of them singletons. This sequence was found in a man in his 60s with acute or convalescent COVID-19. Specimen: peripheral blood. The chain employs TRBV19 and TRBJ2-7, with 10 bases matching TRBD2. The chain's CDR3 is CASSSRTSGSYEQYF. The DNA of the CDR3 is TGTGCCAGTAGTTCACGGACTAGCGGCTCCTACGAGCAGTACTTC.